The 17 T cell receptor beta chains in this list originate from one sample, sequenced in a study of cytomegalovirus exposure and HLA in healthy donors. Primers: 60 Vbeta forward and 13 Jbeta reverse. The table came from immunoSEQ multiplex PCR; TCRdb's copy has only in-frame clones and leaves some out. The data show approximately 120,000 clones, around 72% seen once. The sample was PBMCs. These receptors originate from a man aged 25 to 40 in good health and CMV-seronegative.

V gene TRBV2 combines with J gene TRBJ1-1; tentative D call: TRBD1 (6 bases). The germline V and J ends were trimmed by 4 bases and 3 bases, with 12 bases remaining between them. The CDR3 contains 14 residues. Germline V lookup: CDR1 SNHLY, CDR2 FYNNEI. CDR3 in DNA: TGTGCCAGCAGTGCCAGTACAGGGTACACTGAAGCTTTCTTT. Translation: CASSASTGYTEAFF.

The CDR3 spells CASSPTGPDTQYF. DNA of the CDR3: TGTGCCAGCTCACCGACAGGGCCGGATACGCAGTATTTT. The chain joins TRBV18 to TRBJ2-3, with 7 nucleotides matching TRBD1. Germline CDR1 is KGHSH and CDR2 is LQKENI. The CDR3 length is 13 residues. V was pared by 3 bases and J by 6 bases, with 3 bases of the junction left unmatched.

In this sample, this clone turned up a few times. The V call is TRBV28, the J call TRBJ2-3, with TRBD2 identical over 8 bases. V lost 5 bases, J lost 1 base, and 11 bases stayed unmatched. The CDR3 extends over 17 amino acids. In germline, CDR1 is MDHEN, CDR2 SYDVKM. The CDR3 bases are TGTGCCAGCAGTCGCCTCGGGAGCGGGGGCCGCACAGATACGCAGTATTTT. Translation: CASSRLGSGGRTDTQYF.

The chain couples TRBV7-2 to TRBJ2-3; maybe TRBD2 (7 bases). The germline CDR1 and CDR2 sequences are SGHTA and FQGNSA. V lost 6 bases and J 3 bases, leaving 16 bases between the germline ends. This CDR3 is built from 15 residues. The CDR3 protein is CASREGGGPTDTQYF. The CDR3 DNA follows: TGTGCCAGCAGGGAGGGGGGGGGCCCGACAGATACGCAGTATTTT.

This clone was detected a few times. CDR3 protein: CASSPFAGGSGNTIYF. The CDR3 bases are TGTGCCAGCTCCCCATTCGCGGGGGGCAGTGGAAACACCATATATTTT. V usage is TRBV18 and J usage is TRBJ1-3; possible D gene TRBD1, 6 bases. The CDR3 has 16 amino acids. The V gene lost 6 bases and the J gene lost 3 bases, with 18 bases spanning the gap. The germline gives CDR1 KGHSH, CDR2 LQKENI.

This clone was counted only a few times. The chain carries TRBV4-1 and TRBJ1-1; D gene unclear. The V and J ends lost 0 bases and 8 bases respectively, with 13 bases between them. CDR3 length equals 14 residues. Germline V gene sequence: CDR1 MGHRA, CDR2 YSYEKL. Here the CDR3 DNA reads TGCGCCAGCAGCCAAGACGGGGAAGACCCCGAAGCTTTCTTT. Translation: CASSQDGEDPEAFF.

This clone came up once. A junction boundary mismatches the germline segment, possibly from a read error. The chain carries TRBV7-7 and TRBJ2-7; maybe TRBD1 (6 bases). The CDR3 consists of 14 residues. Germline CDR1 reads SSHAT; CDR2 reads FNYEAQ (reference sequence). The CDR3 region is CASSLAQGPYEQYF. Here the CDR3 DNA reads TGTGCTAGCAGCTTAGCACAGGGACCCTACGAGCAGTACTTC.

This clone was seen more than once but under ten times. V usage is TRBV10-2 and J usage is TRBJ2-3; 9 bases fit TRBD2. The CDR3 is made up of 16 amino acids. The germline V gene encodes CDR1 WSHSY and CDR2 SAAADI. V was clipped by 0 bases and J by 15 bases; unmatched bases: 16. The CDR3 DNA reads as TGCGCCAGCAGTGAGTCAGTCCAGCGGGGGGCGCTTTTAGGTTATTTT. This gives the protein CASSESVQRGALLGYF.

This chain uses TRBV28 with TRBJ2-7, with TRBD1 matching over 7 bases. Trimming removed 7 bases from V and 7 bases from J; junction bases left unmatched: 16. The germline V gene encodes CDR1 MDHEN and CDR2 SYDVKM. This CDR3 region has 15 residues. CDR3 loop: CASTRDGTASAEQYF. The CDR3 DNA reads TGTGCCAGCACGAGAGATGGGACAGCGTCAGCGGAGCAGTACTTC.

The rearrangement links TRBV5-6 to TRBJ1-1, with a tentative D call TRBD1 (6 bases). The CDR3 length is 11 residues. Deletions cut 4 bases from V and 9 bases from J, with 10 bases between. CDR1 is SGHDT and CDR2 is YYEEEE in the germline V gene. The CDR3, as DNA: TGTGCCAGCAGCAAAGGACAGCAAGCTTTCTTT. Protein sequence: CASSKGQQAFF.

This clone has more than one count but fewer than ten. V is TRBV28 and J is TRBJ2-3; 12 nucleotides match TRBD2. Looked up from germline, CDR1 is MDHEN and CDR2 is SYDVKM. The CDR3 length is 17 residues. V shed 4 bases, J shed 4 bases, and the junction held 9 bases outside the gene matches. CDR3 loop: CASSSLGLAGDADTQYF. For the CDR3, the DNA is TGTGCCAGCAGTTCATTGGGACTAGCGGGCGACGCAGATACGCAGTATTTT.

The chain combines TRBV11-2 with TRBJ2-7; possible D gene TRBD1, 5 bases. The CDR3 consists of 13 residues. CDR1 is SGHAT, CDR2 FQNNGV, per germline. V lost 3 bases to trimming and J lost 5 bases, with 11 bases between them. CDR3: CASSFSDINEQYF. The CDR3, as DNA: TGTGCCAGCAGCTTCTCGGACATTAACGAGCAGTACTTC.

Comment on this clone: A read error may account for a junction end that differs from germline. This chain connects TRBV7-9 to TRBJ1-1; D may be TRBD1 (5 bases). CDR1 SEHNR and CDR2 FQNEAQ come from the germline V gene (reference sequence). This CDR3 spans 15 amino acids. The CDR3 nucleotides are TGTTCCAGCAGCCCGCTGGACATAGTGAACACTGAAGCTTTCTTT. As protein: CSSSPLDIVNTEAFF.

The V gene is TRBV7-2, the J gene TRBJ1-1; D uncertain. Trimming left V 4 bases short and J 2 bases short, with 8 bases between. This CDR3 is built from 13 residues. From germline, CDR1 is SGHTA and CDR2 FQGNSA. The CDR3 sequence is CASSSYYNTEAFF. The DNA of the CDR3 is TGTGCCAGCAGCTCCTATTATAACACTGAAGCTTTCTTT.

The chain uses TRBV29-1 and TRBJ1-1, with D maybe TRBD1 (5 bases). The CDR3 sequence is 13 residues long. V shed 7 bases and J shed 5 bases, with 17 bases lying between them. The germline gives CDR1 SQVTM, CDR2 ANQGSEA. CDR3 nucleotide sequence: TGCAGCGCTATCCGGGGGGTGAGGACTGAAGCTTTCTTT. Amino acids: CSAIRGVRTEAFF. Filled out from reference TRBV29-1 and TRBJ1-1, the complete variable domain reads SAVISQKPSRDICQRGTSLTIQCQVDSQVTMMFWYRQQPGQSLTLIATANQGSEATYESGFVIDKFPISRPNLTFSTLTVSNMSPEDSSIYLCSAIRGVRTEAFFGQGTRLTVV.

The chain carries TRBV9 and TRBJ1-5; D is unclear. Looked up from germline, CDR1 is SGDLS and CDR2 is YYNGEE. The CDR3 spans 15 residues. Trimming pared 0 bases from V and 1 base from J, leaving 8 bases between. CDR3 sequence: CASSVDPQSNQPQHF. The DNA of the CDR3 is TGTGCCAGCAGCGTAGACCCGCAGAGCAATCAGCCCCAGCATTTT.

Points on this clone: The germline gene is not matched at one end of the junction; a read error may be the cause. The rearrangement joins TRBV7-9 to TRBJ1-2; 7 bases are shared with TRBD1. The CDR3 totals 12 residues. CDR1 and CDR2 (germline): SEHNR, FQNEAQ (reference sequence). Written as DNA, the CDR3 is TGTTCCAGCAGCCAACAGGGGTTTGGCTACACCTTC. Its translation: CSSSQQGFGYTF.